The entry below describes one TCR beta chain. The antigen is unknown. Each CDR3 protein is one row after TCRdb ran MiXCR on the reads. The sample carries about 920,000 distinct CDR3 sequences, about a third recorded once. This sample was included in a study of T cell repertoires in cytomegalovirus infection. For the study at large: HLA-C-restricted CMV epitopes, recently identified, and well-studied HLA-B-restricted ones were used by the study. Public TCR beta signatures provided an indication of both CMV infection and a matching HLA type.

Whole-study findings and limits: In two of eight donors, the top clonotype was HLA-C-restricted CMV-specific. Totalled public TCR beta family frequency picked out people who carried CMV plus the relevant HLA.

The V gene's germline CDR1 is MDHEN and CDR2 SYDVKM. The ends lost 6 bases at V and 0 bases at J; junction bases unmatched: 2. The CDR3 is made up of 14 amino acids. This rearrangement joins TRBV28 to TRBJ2-4, with 7 bases that match TRBD2. Sequences were derived from cultured CD8+ T cells from PBMCs, sampled from culture after CMV antigen stimulation. This receptor was taken from a human donor in good health (CMV status not recorded). Some clones in this sample may be carry-over from other donors' samples. CDR3 bases: TGTGCCAGCAGGGGGGGGGGAGCCAAAAACATTCAGTACTTC. This gives the protein CASRGGGAKNIQYF.